A selection of T cell receptor beta chains follows, all from one sample in a study of shared T cell receptors in the human thymus. Sequencing used immunoSEQ multiplex PCR; TCRdb keeps in-frame clones, though not all of them. The data show hundreds of thousands of clones, roughly 90% seen once. Another study also made use of these data, one on human thymus T cells.

Sequenced input: thymocytes. The receptors come from a boy younger than two with a congenital heart defect. The CDR3 runs from the conserved cysteine through the conserved F or W. D genes are given only for firm matches. Expanded clones get a size class; other rows say once, few or many, or leave the size out.

clone_size,j_call,d_call,v_call,cdr3_aa,cdr3_nt
NA,TRBJ1-3,NA,TRBV7-9,CASSYYRDSSSGNTIYF,TGTGCCAGCAGCTACTACAGGGATTCCAGCTCTGGAAACACCATATATTTT
NA,TRBJ1-4,NA,TRBV19,CASSMMGATNEKLFF,TGTGCCAGTAGTATGATGGGAGCAACTAATGAAAAACTGTTTTTT
NA,TRBJ1-5,TRBD1,TRBV5-1,CASRPGTDSQPQHF,TGCGCCAGCCGCCCTGGGACAGATAGTCAGCCCCAGCATTTT
NA,TRBJ2-7,TRBD2,TRBV5-8,CASISSGTSGRYQQYF,TGTGCCAGCATCTCCTCCGGGACTAGCGGGAGGTACCAGCAGTACTTC
NA,TRBJ2-2,NA,TRBV7-6,CASSSTDGELFF,TGTGCCAGCAGCTCGACTGACGGGGAGCTGTTTTTT
once,TRBJ2-3,TRBD2,TRBV4-3,CASSQEVLAEFTDTQYF,TGCGCCAGCAGCCAAGAGGTGCTAGCGGAGTTCACAGATACGCAGTATTTT
NA,TRBJ2-3,NA,TRBV10-1,CASSESGFGAYTDTQYF,TGCGCCAGCAGTGAGTCGGGGTTTGGGGCTTACACAGATACGCAGTATTTT
NA,TRBJ2-2,TRBD2,TRBV15,CATSLTSGRLNTGELFF,TGTGCCACCAGCTTGACTAGCGGGAGGCTGAACACCGGGGAGCTGTTTTTT
NA,TRBJ2-5,TRBD1,TRBV4-3,CASSQSPTGGPRETQYF,TGCGCCAGCAGCCAATCTCCGACAGGGGGGCCGAGGGAGACCCAGTACTTC
NA,TRBJ2-7,TRBD1,TRBV27,CASSWRQGYEQYF,TGTGCCAGCAGTTGGAGACAGGGCTACGAGCAGTACTTC
NA,TRBJ1-5,NA,TRBV7-2,CASSTSHRIGGNQPQHF,TGTGCCAGCAGCACCTCCCACAGGATAGGAGGCAATCAGCCCCAGCATTTT
NA,TRBJ2-2,TRBD2,TRBV4-3,CASSKSLYPRGDGGELFF,TGCGCCAGCAGCAAAAGCCTCTACCCCCGGGGGGACGGCGGGGAGCTGTTTTTT
NA,TRBJ2-1,NA,TRBV11-3,CASSLVGSSYNEQFF,TGTGCCAGCAGCTTAGTCGGGAGCTCCTACAATGAGCAGTTCTTC
NA,TRBJ2-5,NA,TRBV4-1,CASSQDHARRAQETQYF,TGCGCCAGCAGCCAAGATCATGCTAGGCGGGCCCAAGAGACCCAGTACTTC
once,TRBJ1-1,TRBD1,TRBV10-3,CAYRGDVDNTEAFF,TGTGCCTACAGGGGGGACGTCGATAACACTGAAGCTTTCTTT
once,TRBJ2-7,NA,TRBV4-3,CASSQEVDRYSYEQYF,TGCGCCAGCAGCCAAGAGGTAGACAGGTACTCCTACGAGCAGTACTTC
NA,TRBJ1-5,NA,TRBV21-1,CASRLPNQPQHF,TGTGCCAGCAGACTCCCCAATCAGCCCCAGCATTTT
NA,TRBJ2-3,NA,TRBV21-1,CASSTPGGKGTDTQYF,TGTGCCAGCAGCACCCCAGGGGGCAAAGGCACAGATACGCAGTATTTT
NA,TRBJ2-2,TRBD2,TRBV12-5,CASGLIAGGLDTGELFF,TGTGCTAGTGGCCTCATAGCGGGAGGGCTGGACACCGGGGAGCTGTTTTTT
NA,TRBJ2-1,TRBD2,TRBV7-9,CASSFGLADNEQFF,TGTGCCAGCAGCTTTGGACTAGCGGACAATGAGCAGTTCTTC
NA,TRBJ1-1,TRBD1,TRBV2,CASGRGRGRNTEAFF,TGTGCCAGCGGCAGGGGCAGGGGGCGGAACACTGAAGCTTTCTTT
NA,TRBJ2-7,TRBD2,TRBV4-2,CASSQLSGRRKPGSEQYF,TGTGCCAGCAGCCAACTCAGCGGGAGGAGGAAGCCAGGGAGCGAGCAGTACTTC
NA,TRBJ1-5,NA,TRBV27,CASSLTRHSNQPQHF,TGTGCCAGCAGTTTAACCAGGCATAGCAATCAGCCCCAGCATTTT
NA,TRBJ2-2,NA,TRBV2,CASTIAVDTGELFF,TGTGCCAGCACCATCGCGGTTGACACCGGGGAGCTGTTTTTT
NA,TRBJ2-7,TRBD2,TRBV7-9,CASSLEIEREGPYEQYF,TGTGCCAGCAGCTTAGAGATTGAGCGGGAGGGCCCCTACGAGCAGTACTTC
NA,TRBJ2-7,TRBD1,TRBV6-5,CASSTGTGPYEQYF,TGTGCCAGCAGCACCGGGACAGGGCCCTACGAGCAGTACTTC
NA,TRBJ2-7,TRBD2,TRBV28,CASSHGTSGRYEQYF,TGTGCCAGCAGTCACGGGACTAGCGGGAGGTACGAGCAGTACTTC
NA,TRBJ1-2,TRBD1,TRBV6-6,CATNTVRDRVAYGYTF,TGTGCCACCAATACCGTCCGGGACAGAGTTGCCTATGGCTACACCTTC
NA,TRBJ1-6,NA,TRBV28,CASRAIAGGGRRNSPLHF,TGTGCCAGCAGGGCAATTGCCGGTGGAGGCCGTAGAAATTCACCCCTCCACTTT
NA,TRBJ2-2,NA,TRBV5-1,CASSSSTGELFF,TGCGCCAGCAGCTCTAGTACCGGGGAGCTGTTTTTT
NA,TRBJ2-2,TRBD2,TRBV7-9,CASSSGTAGELFF,TGTGCCAGCTCTAGCGGGACGGCCGGGGAGCTGTTTTTT
NA,TRBJ2-7,NA,TRBV27,CASSDKDYEQYF,TGTGCCAGCAGTGACAAGGACTACGAGCAGTACTTC
NA,TRBJ2-5,TRBD2,TRBV5-4,CASSLPTSGGTQYF,TGTGCCAGCAGCCTCCCGACTAGCGGGGGGACCCAGTACTTC
NA,TRBJ2-7,TRBD2,TRBV5-1,CASSSAAGAYEQYF,TGCGCCAGCAGCTCCGCAGCGGGGGCCTACGAGCAGTACTTC
NA,TRBJ2-1,TRBD1,TRBV6-4,CASSGGTGAGDEQFF,TGTGCCAGCAGTGGCGGGACAGGGGCTGGGGATGAGCAGTTCTTC
NA,TRBJ2-3,NA,TRBV25-1,CASSDAGPPTDTQYF,TGTGCCAGCAGTGATGCGGGCCCTCCCACAGATACGCAGTATTTT
NA,TRBJ1-5,TRBD1,TRBV5-8,CASSLDRGNQPQHF,TGTGCCAGCAGCTTGGACAGGGGGAATCAGCCCCAGCATTTT
once,TRBJ2-3,NA,TRBV4-3,CASSPIWWSPPATYPTGVGQYF,TGCGCCAGCAGCCCGATCTGGTGGTCACCACCCGCCACCTACCCGACTGGCGTGGGGCAGTATTTT
NA,TRBJ2-7,NA,TRBV2,CASSAHRDPTYEQYF,TGTGCCAGCAGTGCGCACAGGGACCCGACCTACGAGCAGTACTTC
NA,TRBJ1-3,NA,TRBV19,CASSITGHSGNTIYF,TGTGCCAGTAGTATCACAGGTCACTCTGGAAACACCATATATTTT
once,TRBJ2-7,NA,TRBV18,CASSSGRTTYEQYF,TGTGCCAGCTCATCCGGCAGGACTACCTACGAGCAGTACTTC
NA,TRBJ2-3,TRBD2,TRBV29-1,CSASETSGRVGGTQYF,TGCAGCGCTTCTGAAACTAGCGGGAGGGTCGGCGGGACGCAGTATTTT